Reported below is one T cell receptor beta chain. PCR involved 60 Vbeta and 13 Jbeta primers. Sequencing was performed with immunoSEQ multiplex PCR; in TCRdb, only in-frame clones are kept and a portion is missing. Altogether fewer than 150,000 clones are present, roughly 71% being singletons, with the ten largest covering about 8.3%. This sample was included in a study of cytomegalovirus exposure and HLA in healthy donors. Study summary: The Caucasian-associated ancestry cluster contained approximately 81% of the roughly 400 genotyped donors.

The germline gives CDR1 SNHLY, CDR2 FYNNEI. This CDR3 is built from 14 residues. The V segment lost 6 bases and the J segment 8 bases; nucleotides outside the gene matches: 7. The source material was PBMCs. The chain couples TRBV2 to TRBJ1-4, with 9 bases lining up with TRBD1. The receptor was isolated from a man in his late teens or twenties in good health and CMV-seropositive. CDR3: CASSPDRGKEKLFF. Here the CDR3 DNA reads TGTGCCAGCAGCCCGGACAGGGGAAAGGAAAAACTGTTTTTT.